The present TCR beta chain was sequenced within a study of tumor and adjacent non-tumor tissue in lung cancer. The wider study: Samples averaged roughly 4.3 million productive TCRbeta reads each.

TCRbeta libraries were built with three rounds of nested PCR, modified from ARM-PCR. One entry per CDR3 protein results from TCRdb running MiXCR on the multiplex PCR reads. Of approximately 120,000 distinct CDR3 sequences in the sample, about 64% are singletons; the top ten hold around 20%. No cell sorting was done before RNA was extracted from the tissue. This non-tumor lung sample came from over 3 cm beyond the tumor edge. General study points: In normal lung, the top 100 clones were significantly more dominant than in tumor.

This clonotype was observed once. Its antigen is undetermined. V was shortened by 4 bases and J by 0 bases, with 12 bases between the two germline ends. The CDR3 spans 16 residues. Sequencing was performed on distant non-tumor lung tissue. V and J are TRBV12-3 or TRBV12-4 and TRBJ1-4; possibly TRBD1 for D (5 bases). The TCR comes from a man in his sixties with non-small cell lung cancer. The CDR3 DNA follows: TGTGCCAGCAGTTCGGGGCAGATGACAACTAATGAAAAACTGTTTTTT. Translating it yields CASSSGQMTTNEKLFF.